This T cell receptor beta chain came from a study of blood T cell repertoires in COVID-19. Across the study: Material from acute and convalescent COVID-19 was sourced from the United States, Italy and Spain.

With 1 base removed from V and 1 base from J, the gap between germline ends came to 10 bases. In germline, CDR1 is MDHEN, CDR2 SYDVKM. The CDR3 has 15 amino acids. Data came from immunoSEQ multiplex PCR; TCRdb stores just in-frame clones and leaves some out. The table records 250,000 to 300,000 clones, roughly 89% of them present only once. The sample consisted of peripheral blood. The source is a woman aged 40 to 50 who had recovered from COVID-19. The chain has TRBV28 and TRBJ1-1; D remains unclear. CDR3: CASSLSPGQNTEAFF. For the CDR3, the DNA is TGTGCCAGCAGTTTATCCCCAGGCCAGAACACTGAAGCTTTCTTT.